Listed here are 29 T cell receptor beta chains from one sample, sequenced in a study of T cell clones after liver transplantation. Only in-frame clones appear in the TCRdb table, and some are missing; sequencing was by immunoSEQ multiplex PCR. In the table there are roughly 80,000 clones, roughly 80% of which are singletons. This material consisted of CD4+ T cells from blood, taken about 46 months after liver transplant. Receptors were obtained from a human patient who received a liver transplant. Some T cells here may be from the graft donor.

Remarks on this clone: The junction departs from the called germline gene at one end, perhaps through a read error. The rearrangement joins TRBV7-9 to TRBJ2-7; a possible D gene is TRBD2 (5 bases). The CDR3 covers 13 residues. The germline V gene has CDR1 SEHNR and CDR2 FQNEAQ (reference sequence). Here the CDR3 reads CASSLGEAGPPFF. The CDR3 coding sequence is TGTGCCAGCAGCTTAGGAGAGGCGGGCCCACCATTCTTC. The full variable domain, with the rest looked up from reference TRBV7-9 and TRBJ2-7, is DTGVSQNPRHKITKRGQNVTFRCDPISEHNRLYWYRQTLGQGPEFLTYFQNEAQLEKSRLLSDRFSAERPKGSFSTLEIQRTEQGDSAMYLCASSLGEAGPPFFGPGTRLTVT.

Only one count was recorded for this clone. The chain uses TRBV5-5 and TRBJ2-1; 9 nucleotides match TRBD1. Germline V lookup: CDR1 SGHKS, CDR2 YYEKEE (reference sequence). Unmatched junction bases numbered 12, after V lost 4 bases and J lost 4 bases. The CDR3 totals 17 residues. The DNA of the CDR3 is TGTGCCAGCAGCAGAACCATCCCCGGGACAGGGTACAATGAGCAGTTCTTC. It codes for CASSRTIPGTGYNEQFF.

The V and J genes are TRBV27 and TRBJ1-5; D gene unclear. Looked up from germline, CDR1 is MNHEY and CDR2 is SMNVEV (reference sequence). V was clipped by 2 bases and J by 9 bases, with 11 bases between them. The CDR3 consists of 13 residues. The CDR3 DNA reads TGTGCCAGCAGTTTACGGGAGGATCGGCCCCAGCATTTT. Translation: CASSLREDRPQHF.

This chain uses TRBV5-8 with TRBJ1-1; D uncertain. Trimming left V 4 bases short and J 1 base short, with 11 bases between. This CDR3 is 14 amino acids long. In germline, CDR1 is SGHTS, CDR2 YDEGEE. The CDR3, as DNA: TGTGCCAGCAGCCGCATGAACAAGAACACTGAAGCTTTCTTT. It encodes CASSRMNKNTEAFF.

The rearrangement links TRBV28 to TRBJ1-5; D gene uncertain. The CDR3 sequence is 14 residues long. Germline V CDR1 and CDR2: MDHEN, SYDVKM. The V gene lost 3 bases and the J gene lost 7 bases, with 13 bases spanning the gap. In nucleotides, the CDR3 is TGTGCCAGCAGTTTTGCAGGAGTGGGACAGCCCCAGCATTTT. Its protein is CASSFAGVGQPQHF.

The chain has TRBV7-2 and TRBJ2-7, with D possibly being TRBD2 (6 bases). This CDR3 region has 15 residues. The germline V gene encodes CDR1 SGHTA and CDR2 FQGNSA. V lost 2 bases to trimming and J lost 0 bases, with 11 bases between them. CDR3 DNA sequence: TGTGCCAGCAGCTTACGACGGGGGAGCTCCTACGAGCAGTACTTC. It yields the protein CASSLRRGSSYEQYF.

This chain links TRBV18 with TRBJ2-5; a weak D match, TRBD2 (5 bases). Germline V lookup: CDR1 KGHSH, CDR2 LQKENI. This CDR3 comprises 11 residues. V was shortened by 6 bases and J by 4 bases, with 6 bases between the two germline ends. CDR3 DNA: TGTGCCAGCTCGGCGGGAGAGACCCAGTACTTC. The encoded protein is CASSAGETQYF.

Here the CDR3 DNA reads TGTGCCAGCACTAGGAGTATCTACTACGAGCAGTACTTC. Residues: CASTRSIYYEQYF. The chain has TRBV2 and TRBJ2-7; D uncertain. Germline CDR1 is SNHLY and CDR2 is FYNNEI. The V gene lost 7 bases and the J gene lost 3 bases, with 13 bases spanning the gap. The length of the CDR3 is 13 residues.

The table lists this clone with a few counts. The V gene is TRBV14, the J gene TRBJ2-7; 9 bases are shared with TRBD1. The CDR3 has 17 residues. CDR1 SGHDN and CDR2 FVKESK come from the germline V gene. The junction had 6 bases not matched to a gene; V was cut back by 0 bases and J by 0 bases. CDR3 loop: CASSQDPGQGPSYEQYF. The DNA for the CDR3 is TGTGCCAGCAGCCAAGACCCAGGACAGGGGCCCTCCTACGAGCAGTACTTC.

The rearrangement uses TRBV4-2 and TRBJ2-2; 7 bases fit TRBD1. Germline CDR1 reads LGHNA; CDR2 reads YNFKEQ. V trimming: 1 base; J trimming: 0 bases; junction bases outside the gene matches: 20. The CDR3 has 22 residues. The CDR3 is CASSQAEAAGTDFTANTGELFF. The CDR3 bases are TGTGCCAGCAGCCAAGCGGAGGCGGCCGGGACAGACTTTACCGCGAACACCGGGGAGCTGTTTTTT.

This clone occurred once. The DNA of the CDR3 is TGTGCCAGCAGCCCCCAGCGGGATCCTTGGGAAGAGCAGTACTTC. The encoded protein is CASSPQRDPWEEQYF. The chain is built from TRBV7-2 and TRBJ2-7; 7 nucleotides line up with TRBD2. The CDR3 spans 15 residues. V trimming: 5 bases; J trimming: 7 bases; junction bases outside the gene matches: 14. Germline V gives CDR1 SGHTA, CDR2 FQGNSA.

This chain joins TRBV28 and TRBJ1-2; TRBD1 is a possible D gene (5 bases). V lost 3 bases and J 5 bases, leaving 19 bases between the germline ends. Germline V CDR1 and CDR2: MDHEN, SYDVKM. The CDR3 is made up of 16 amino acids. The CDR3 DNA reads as TGTGCCAGCAGTTTTCCCTCGGACACACTCGTATATGGCTACACCTTC. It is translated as CASSFPSDTLVYGYTF.

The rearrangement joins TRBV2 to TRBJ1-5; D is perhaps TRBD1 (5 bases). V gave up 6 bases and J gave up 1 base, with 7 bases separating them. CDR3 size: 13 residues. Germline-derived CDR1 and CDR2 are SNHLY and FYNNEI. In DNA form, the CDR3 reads TGTGCCAGCAGGCAGGGCAGCAATCAGCCCCAGCATTTT. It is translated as CASRQGSNQPQHF.

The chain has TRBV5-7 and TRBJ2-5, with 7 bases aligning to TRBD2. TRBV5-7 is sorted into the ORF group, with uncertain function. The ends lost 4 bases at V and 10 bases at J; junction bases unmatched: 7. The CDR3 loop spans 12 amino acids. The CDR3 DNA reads TGTGCCAGCAGCCCCTCGGGGGGACTCCAGTACTTC. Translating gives CASSPSGGLQYF.

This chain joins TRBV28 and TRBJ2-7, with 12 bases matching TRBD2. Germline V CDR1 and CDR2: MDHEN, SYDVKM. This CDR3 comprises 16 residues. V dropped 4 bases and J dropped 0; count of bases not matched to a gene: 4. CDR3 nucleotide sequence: TGTGCCAGCAGTTCCCCGACTAGCGGGAGCTCCTACGAGCAGTACTTC. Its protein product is CASSSPTSGSSYEQYF.

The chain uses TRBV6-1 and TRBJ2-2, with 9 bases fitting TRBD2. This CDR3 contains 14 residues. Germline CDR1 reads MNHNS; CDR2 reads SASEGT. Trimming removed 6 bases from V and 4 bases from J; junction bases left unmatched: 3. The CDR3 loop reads CASRTSGFTGELFF. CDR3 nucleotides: TGTGCCAGCAGAACTAGCGGGTTCACCGGGGAGCTGTTTTTT.

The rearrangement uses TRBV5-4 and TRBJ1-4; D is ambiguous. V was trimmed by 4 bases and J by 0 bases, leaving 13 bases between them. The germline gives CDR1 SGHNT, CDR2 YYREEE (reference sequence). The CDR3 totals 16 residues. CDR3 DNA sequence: TGTGCCAGCAGCCTCTCCCCGGGTGCAACTAATGAAAAACTGTTTTTT. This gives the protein CASSLSPGATNEKLFF.

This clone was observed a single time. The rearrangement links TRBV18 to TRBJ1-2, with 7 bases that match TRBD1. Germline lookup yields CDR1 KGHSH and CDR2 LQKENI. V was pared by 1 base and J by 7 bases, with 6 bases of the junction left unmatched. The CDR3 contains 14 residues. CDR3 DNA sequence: TGTGCCAGCTCACCACAGGGGGCCACTCCTGGCTACACCTTC. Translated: CASSPQGATPGYTF.

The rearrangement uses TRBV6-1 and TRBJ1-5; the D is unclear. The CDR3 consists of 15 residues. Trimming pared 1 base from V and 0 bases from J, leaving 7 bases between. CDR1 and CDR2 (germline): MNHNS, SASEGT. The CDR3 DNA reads TGTGCCAGCAGTGAAGATCCCTATAGCAATCAGCCCCAGCATTTT. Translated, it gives CASSEDPYSNQPQHF.

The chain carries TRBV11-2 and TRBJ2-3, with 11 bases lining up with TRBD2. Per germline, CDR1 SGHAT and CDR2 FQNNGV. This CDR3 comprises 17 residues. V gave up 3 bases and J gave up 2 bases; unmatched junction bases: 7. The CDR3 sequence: CASSLSKLAGATDTQYF. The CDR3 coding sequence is TGTGCCAGCAGCTTGAGCAAACTAGCGGGAGCCACAGATACGCAGTATTTT.

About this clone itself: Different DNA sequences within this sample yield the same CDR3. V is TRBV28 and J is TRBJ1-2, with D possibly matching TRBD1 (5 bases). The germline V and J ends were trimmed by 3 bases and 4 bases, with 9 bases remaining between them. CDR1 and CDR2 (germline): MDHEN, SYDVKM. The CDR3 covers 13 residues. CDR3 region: CASSLGGFYGYTF. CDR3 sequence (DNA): TGTGCCAGCAGTTTGGGGGGGTTCTATGGCTACACCTTC.

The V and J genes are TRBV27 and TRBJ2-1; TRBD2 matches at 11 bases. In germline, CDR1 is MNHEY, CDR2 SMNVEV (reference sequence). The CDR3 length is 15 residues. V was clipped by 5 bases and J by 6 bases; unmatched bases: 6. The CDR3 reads CASSPRLAGSNEQFF. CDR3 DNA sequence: TGTGCCAGCAGTCCTCGACTAGCGGGGAGCAATGAGCAGTTCTTC.

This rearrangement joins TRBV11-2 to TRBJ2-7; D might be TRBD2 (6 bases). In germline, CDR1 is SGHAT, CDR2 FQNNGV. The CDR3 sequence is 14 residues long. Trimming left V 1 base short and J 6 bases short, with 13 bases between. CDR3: CASSLVTEGSEQYF. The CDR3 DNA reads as TGTGCCAGCAGCTTAGTTACGGAGGGGAGCGAGCAGTACTTC.

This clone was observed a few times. In nucleotides, the CDR3 is TGCGCCAGCAGCCAAGGCTCGACAGGGGGTCTAAACGAGCAGTACTTC. Encoded protein: CASSQGSTGGLNEQYF. The chain links TRBV4-1 to TRBJ2-7; 9 nucleotides align to TRBD1. There are 16 residues in the CDR3. Per the germline V gene, CDR1 is MGHRA and CDR2 is YSYEKL. Trimming at V came to 1 base and at J to 5 bases, leaving 9 bases not matched to a gene.

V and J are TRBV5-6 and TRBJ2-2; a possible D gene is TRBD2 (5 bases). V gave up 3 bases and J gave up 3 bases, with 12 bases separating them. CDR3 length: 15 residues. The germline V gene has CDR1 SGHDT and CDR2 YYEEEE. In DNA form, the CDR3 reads TGTGCCAGCAGCTCCCTCGGACTTGACACCGGGGAGCTGTTTTTT. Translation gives CASSSLGLDTGELFF. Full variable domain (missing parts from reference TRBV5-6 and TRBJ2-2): DAGVTQSPTHLIKTRGQQVTLRCSPKSGHDTVSWYQQALGQGPQFIFQYYEEEERQRGNFPDRFSGHQFPNYSSELNVNALLLGDSALYLCASSSLGLDTGELFFGEGSRLTVL.

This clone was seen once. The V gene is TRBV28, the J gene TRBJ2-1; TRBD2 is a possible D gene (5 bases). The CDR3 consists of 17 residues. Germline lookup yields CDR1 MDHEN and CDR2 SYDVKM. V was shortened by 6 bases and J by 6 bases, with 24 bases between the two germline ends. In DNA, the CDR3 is TGTGCCAGCAGCATGTCCCGGAGCGGCTGGGGTGGCAATGAGCAGTTCTTC. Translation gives CASSMSRSGWGGNEQFF.

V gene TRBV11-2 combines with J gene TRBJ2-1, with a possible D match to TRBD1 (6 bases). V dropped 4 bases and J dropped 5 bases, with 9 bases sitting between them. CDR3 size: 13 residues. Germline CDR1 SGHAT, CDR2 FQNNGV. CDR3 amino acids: CASSSWTDNEQFF. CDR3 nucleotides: TGTGCCAGCAGCTCCTGGACAGACAATGAGCAGTTCTTC.

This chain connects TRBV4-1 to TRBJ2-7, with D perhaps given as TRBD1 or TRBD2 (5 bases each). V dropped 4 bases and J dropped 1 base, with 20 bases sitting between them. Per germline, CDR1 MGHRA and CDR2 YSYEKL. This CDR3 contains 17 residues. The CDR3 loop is CASSRSTGTGGSYEQYF. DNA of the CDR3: TGCGCCAGCAGCCGGTCGACCGGGACGGGTGGGTCCTACGAGCAGTACTTC.

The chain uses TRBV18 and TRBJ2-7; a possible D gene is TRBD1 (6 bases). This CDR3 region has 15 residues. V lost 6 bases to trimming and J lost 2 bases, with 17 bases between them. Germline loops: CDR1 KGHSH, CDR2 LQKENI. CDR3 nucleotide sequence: TGTGCCAGCTCCTCCGCGCAGGGGAAAACCTACGAGCAGTACTTC. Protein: CASSSAQGKTYEQYF.